The clone carrying this TCR beta chain has ten or more counts. The CDR3 runs 14 residues. Germline assignment: CDR1 SGHTA and CDR2 FQGNSA. The ends were cut back, 0 bases at V and 8 bases at J, with 10 bases in the middle. These data come from a study of shared clonotypes between healthy human individuals. Using immunoSEQ multiplex PCR, the repertoire was profiled, and TCRdb retains in-frame clones only, with some absent. The sample records approximately 980,000 clones, more than 75% being singletons. Each of the donors was a healthy adult who was HIV-negative and had not had a recent acute infection or vaccination.

The chain links TRBV7-2 to TRBJ1-4; tentative D call: TRBD1 (6 bases). This sequence originates from a man between 18 and 35 years old in good health. Source material: memory CD4+ T cells sorted from blood. As to subset: CD45RA-negative fraction. The CDR3 nucleotides are TGTGCCAGCAGCTTAGCCCAGGGGAGCGAAAAACTGTTTTTT. Translation gives CASSLAQGSEKLFF.